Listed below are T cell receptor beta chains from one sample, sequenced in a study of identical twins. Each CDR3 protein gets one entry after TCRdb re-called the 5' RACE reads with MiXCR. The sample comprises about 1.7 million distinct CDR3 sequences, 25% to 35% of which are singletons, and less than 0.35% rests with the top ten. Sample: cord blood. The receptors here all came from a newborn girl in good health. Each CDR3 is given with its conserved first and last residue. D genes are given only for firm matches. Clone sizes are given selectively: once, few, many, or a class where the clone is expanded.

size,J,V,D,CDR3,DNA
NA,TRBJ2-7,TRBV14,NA,CASSHAENNEQYF,TGTGCCAGCAGCCACGCAGAAAACAATGAGCAGTACTTC
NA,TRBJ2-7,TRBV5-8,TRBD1,CASSLRDRDREQYF,TGTGCCAGCAGCTTGCGGGACAGGGACCGCGAGCAGTACTTC
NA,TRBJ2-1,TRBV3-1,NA,CASSLYGRFYNEQFF,TGTGCCAGCAGTCTCTACGGGAGATTCTACAATGAGCAGTTCTTC
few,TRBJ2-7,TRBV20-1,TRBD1,CSAHKQGAAYEQYF,TGCAGTGCACACAAACAGGGGGCCGCCTACGAGCAGTACTTC
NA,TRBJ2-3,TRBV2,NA,CASSEGDTATDTQYF,TGTGCCAGCAGTGAAGGGGACACGGCCACAGATACGCAGTATTTT
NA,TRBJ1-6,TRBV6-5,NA,CASSHRESAYNSPLHF,TGTGCCAGCAGTCACCGAGAGTCAGCCTATAATTCACCCCTCCACTTT
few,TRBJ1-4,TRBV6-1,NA,CASRFDSREKLFF,TGTGCCAGCAGGTTTGATTCGAGGGAAAAACTGTTTTTT
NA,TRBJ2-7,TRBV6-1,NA,CASSVFSYEQYF,TGTGCCAGCAGTGTTTTCTCCTACGAGCAGTACTTC
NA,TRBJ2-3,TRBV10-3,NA,CASDLDTQYF,TGTGCCAGCGACTTGGATACGCAGTATTTT
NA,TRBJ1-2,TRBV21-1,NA,CASSKTAQGFSSYGYTF,TGTGCCAGCAGCAAAACAGCACAGGGCTTCTCTAGCTATGGCTACACCTTC
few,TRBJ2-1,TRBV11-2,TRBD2,CASSFPSGGRVNEQFF,TGTGCCAGCAGCTTTCCTAGCGGGGGGAGGGTCAATGAGCAGTTCTTC
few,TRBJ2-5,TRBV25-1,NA,CASSDPASAQETQYF,TGTGCCAGCAGTGACCCGGCATCAGCCCAAGAGACCCAGTACTTC
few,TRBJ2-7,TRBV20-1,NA,CSARDFHEQYF,TGCAGTGCTAGAGATTTCCACGAGCAGTACTTC
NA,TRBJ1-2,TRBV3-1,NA,CANSRSRATNYGYTF,TGTGCCAACAGCCGAAGCAGGGCAACTAACTATGGCTACACCTTC
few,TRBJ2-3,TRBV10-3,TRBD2,CASQGERGGLDTQYF,TGTGCCTCTCAGGGAGAGCGGGGGGGCTTGGATACGCAGTATTTT
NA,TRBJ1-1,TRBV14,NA,CASRLEQGREAFF,TGTGCCAGCAGACTCGAACAGGGTAGGGAAGCTTTCTTT
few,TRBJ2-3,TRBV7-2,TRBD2,CASSLTAGGGSDTQYF,TGTGCCAGCAGCTTAACTGCGGGAGGGGGATCAGATACGCAGTATTTT
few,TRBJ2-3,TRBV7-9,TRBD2,CASRDSGDTQYF,TGTGCCAGCAGAGATAGCGGGGATACGCAGTATTTT
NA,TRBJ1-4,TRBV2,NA,CASSEFPGRGNEKLFF,TGTGCCAGCAGCGAATTTCCGGGACGGGGTAATGAAAAACTGTTTTTT
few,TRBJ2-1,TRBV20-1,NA,CSAGVPYNEQFF,TGCAGTGCTGGAGTCCCCTACAATGAGCAGTTCTTC
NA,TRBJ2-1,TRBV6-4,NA,CASSDSLRQPVNEQFF,TGTGCCAGCAGTGACTCCCTTCGACAACCGGTCAATGAGCAGTTCTTC
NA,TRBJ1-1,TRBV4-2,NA,CASSHLPGHENTEAFF,TGTGCCAGCAGCCACCTACCGGGACACGAGAACACTGAAGCTTTCTTT
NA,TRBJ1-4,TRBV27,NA,CASSPTGNGEKLFF,TGTGCCAGCAGTCCCACAGGGAACGGCGAAAAACTGTTTTTT
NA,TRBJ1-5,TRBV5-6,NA,CASSLDRRGPQHF,TGTGCCAGCAGCTTGGATAGGAGAGGTCCCCAGCATTTT
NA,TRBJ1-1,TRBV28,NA,CASSLSVTEAFF,TGTGCCAGCAGTTTGTCGGTAACTGAAGCTTTCTTT
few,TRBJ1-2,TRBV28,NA,CASSFSPAGYTF,TGTGCCAGCAGTTTTTCCCCGGCTGGCTACACCTTC
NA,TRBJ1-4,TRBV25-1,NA,CASSAGTQEKLFF,TGTGCCAGCAGTGCCGGGACTCAGGAAAAACTGTTTTTT
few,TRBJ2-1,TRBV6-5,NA,CASSYLRQYNEQFF,TGTGCCAGCAGTTACTTACGACAGTACAATGAGCAGTTCTTC
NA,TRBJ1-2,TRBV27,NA,CASKSGYYGYTF,TGTGCCAGCAAATCAGGGTATTACGGCTACACCTTC
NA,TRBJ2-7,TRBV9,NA,CASSVGASSSYEQYF,TGTGCCAGCAGCGTCGGAGCCTCCAGCTCCTACGAGCAGTACTTC
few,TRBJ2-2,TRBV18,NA,CASSPLSTGELFF,TGTGCCAGCTCACCACTTTCGACCGGGGAGCTGTTTTTT
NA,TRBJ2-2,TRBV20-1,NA,CSAYAGTGELFF,TGCAGTGCTTATGCGGGGACCGGGGAGCTGTTTTTT
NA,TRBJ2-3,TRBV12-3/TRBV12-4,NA,CASSFGWVRTDTQYF,TGTGCCAGCAGTTTCGGTTGGGTTCGAACAGATACGCAGTATTTT
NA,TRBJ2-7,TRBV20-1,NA,CSSPVYEQYF,TGCAGTTCCCCAGTCTACGAGCAGTACTTC
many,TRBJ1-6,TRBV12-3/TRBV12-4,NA,CASSLGANSPLHF,TGTGCCAGCAGTTTGGGGGCTAATTCACCCCTCCACTTT
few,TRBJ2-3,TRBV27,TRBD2,CASSLSIREVSTDTQYF,TGTGCCAGCAGTTTATCGATTCGGGAGGTTAGCACAGATACGCAGTATTTT
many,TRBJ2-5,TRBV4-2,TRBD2,CASSQDGGEETQYF,TGTGCCAGCAGCCAAGATGGGGGGGAAGAGACCCAGTACTTC
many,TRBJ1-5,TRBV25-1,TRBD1,CASSETGGNQPQHF,TGTGCCAGCAGTGAGACAGGGGGCAATCAGCCCCAGCATTTT
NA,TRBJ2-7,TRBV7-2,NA,CASSLRRGSFYEQYF,TGTGCCAGCAGCTTACGGCGAGGGAGTTTCTACGAGCAGTACTTC